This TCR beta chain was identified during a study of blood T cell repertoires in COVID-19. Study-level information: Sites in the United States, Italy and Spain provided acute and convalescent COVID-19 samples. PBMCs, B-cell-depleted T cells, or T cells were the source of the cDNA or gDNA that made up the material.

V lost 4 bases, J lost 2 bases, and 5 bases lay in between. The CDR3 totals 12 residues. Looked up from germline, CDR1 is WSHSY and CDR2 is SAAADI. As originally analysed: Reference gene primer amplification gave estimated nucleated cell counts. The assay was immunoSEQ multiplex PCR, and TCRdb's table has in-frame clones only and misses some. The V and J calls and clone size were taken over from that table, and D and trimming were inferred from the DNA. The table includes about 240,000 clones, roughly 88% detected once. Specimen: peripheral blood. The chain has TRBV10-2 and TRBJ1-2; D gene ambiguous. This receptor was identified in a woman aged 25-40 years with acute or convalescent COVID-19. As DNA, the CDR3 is TGCGCCAGCAGTGCACGGAACTATGGCTACACCTTC. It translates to CASSARNYGYTF.